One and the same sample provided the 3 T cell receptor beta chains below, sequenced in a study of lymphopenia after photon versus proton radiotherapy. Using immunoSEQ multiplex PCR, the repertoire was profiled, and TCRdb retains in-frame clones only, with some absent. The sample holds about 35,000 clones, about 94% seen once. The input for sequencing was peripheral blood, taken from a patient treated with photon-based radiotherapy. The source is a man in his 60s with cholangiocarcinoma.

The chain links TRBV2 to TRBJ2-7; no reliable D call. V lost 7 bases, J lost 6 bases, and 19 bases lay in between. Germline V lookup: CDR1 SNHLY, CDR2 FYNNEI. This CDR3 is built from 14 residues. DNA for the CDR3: TGTGCCAGCAAGAGACCTTATAAGTTCCCCGAGCAGTACTTC. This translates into CASKRPYKFPEQYF.

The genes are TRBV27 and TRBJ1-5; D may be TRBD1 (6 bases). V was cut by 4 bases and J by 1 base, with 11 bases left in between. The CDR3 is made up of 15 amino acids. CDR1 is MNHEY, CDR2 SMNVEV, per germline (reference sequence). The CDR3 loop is CASSSNTGSNQPQHF. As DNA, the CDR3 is TGTGCCAGCAGTTCTAATACAGGGAGCAATCAGCCCCAGCATTTT.

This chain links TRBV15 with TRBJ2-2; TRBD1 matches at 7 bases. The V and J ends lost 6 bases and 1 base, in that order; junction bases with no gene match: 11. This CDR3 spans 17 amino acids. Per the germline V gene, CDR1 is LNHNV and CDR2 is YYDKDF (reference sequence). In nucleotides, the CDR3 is TGTGCCACCAGACGTGAGGGGGCCGTCCTGAACACCGGGGAGCTGTTTTTT. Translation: CATRREGAVLNTGELFF.